Listed below are T cell receptor beta chains from one sample, sequenced in a study of blood T cell repertoires in COVID-19. TCRdb's copy holds only in-frame clones and misses some; the assay was immunoSEQ multiplex PCR. The profile shows 200,000 to 250,000 clones, around 86% of them singletons. Sequenced material: PBMCs or T cells enriched from blood (not recorded which). The receptor set was obtained from a middle-aged woman with acute COVID-19. Both conserved end residues are part of each CDR3. A D gene is named only where the DNA matches it firmly. Clone size appears in some rows only: once, few, many, or a class for an expanded clone.

clone_size,v_call,j_call,d_call,cdr3_aa,cdr3_nt
-,TRBV11-1,TRBJ2-3,-,CASSLGEADTQYF,TGTGCCAGCAGCTTGGGGGAGGCAGATACGCAGTATTTT
-,TRBV11-2,TRBJ2-3,TRBD2,CASSLALAGGTDTQYF,TGTGCCAGCAGCTTAGCACTAGCGGGGGGCACAGATACGCAGTATTTT
-,TRBV9,TRBJ1-4,TRBD1,CASSVGSGGAGEKLFF,TGTGCCAGCAGCGTAGGGTCAGGGGGCGCAGGCGAAAAACTGTTTTTT
-,TRBV9,TRBJ1-1,-,CASSEGYRVTEAFF,TGTGCCAGCAGCGAGGGATACAGGGTTACTGAAGCTTTCTTT
-,TRBV7-9,TRBJ2-5,TRBD2,CASSFILAGEGETQYF,TGTGCCAGCAGCTTCATCCTAGCGGGGGAGGGAGAGACCCAGTACTTC
-,TRBV7-3,TRBJ1-1,-,CASSLTQVHKSEAFF,TGTGCCAGCAGCTTAACTCAGGTACATAAGTCTGAAGCTTTCTTT
-,TRBV7-9,TRBJ1-2,TRBD1,CASSLPTGGVPGYTF,TGTGCCAGCAGCCTACCTACAGGGGGCGTTCCTGGCTACACCTTC
-,TRBV7-2,TRBJ2-7,-,CASSLVTGYEQYF,TGTGCCAGCAGCTTAGTAACCGGCTACGAGCAGTACTTC
-,TRBV5-1,TRBJ1-1,-,CASSLGYSQGTEAFF,TGCGCCAGCAGCTTGGGTTACAGTCAGGGCACTGAAGCTTTCTTT
few,TRBV7-8,TRBJ1-5,TRBD1,CASSPMGQPINQPQHF,TGTGCCAGTAGCCCCATGGGACAGCCGATCAATCAGCCCCAGCATTTT
-,TRBV24-1,TRBJ2-1,TRBD1,CATSETDRVGEQFF,TGTGCCACCAGTGAAACAGACAGGGTCGGTGAGCAGTTCTTC
-,TRBV12-3/TRBV12-4,TRBJ1-2,-,CASKTGGGAGYTF,TGTGCCAGCAAAACCGGTGGGGGCGCGGGCTACACCTTC
-,TRBV5-4,TRBJ2-3,-,CASSPGRSTDTQYF,TGTGCCAGCAGCCCCGGTCGCAGCACAGATACGCAGTATTTT
-,TRBV21-1,TRBJ1-2,-,CASSKKRGGPSNGYTF,TGTGCCAGCAGCAAAAAGAGGGGGGGTCCATCTAACGGCTACACCTTC
-,TRBV19,TRBJ1-5,-,CASSIYQGRGNQPQHF,TGTGCCAGTAGTATATATCAGGGGAGGGGCAATCAGCCCCAGCATTTT
-,TRBV5-1,TRBJ1-2,-,CASSSREYGGHGYTF,TGCGCCAGCAGCTCACGAGAGTATGGCGGCCATGGCTACACCTTC
-,TRBV24-1,TRBJ1-1,TRBD1,CATRSGTGAAGTEAFF,TGTGCCACCCGTTCCGGGACAGGGGCCGCCGGGACTGAAGCTTTCTTT
-,TRBV5-1,TRBJ1-4,TRBD1,CASSPTGRSEKLFF,TGCGCCAGCAGCCCGACAGGGAGGAGTGAAAAACTGTTTTTT